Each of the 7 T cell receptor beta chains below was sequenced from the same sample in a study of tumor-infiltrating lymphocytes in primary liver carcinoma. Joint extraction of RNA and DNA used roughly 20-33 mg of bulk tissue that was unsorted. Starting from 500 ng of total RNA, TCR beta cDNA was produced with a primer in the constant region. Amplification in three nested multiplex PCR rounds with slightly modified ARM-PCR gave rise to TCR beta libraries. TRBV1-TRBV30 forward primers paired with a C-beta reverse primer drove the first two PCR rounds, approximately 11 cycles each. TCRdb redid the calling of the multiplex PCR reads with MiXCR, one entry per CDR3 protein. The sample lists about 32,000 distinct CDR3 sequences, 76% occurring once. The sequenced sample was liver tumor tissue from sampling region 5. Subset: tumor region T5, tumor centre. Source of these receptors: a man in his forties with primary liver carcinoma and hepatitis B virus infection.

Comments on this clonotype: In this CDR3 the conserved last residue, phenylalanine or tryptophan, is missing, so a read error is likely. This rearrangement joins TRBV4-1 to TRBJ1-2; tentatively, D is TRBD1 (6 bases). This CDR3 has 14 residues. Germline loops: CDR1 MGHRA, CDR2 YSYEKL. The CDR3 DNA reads TGCGCTAGCAGCCAAGAGGACAGAAACTATGGCTACACCTTA. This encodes CASSQEDRNYGYTL.

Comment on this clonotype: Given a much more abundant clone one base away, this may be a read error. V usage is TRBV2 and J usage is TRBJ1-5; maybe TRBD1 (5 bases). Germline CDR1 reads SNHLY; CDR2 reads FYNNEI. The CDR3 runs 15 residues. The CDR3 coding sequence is TGTGCCAGCAGTGAATACACAGGTTGGAATCAGCCCAAGCATTTT. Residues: CASSEYTGWNQPKHF. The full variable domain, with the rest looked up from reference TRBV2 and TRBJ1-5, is EPEVTQTPSHQVTQMGQEVILRCVPISNHLYFYWYRQILGQKVEFLVSFYNNEISEKSEIFDDQFSVERPDGSNFTLKIRSTKLEDSAMYFCASSEYTGWNQPKHFGDGTRLSIL.

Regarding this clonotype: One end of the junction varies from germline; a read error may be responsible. In nucleotides, the CDR3 is TGTGCCAGCAGCCTTAGCCGGGGGCAGGAGACCAAGTACTTC. It yields the protein CASSLSRGQETKYF. The chain uses TRBV11-1 and TRBJ2-5; D may match TRBD1 or TRBD2 (6 bases each). The CDR3 length is 14 residues. Per germline, CDR1 SGHAT and CDR2 FQDESV (reference sequence).

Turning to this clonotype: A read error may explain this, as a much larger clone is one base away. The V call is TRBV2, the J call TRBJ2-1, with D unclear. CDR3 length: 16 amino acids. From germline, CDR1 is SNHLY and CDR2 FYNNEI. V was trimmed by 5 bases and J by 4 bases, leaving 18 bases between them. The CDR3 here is CASSNHGPSLYNEQFF. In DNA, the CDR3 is TGTGCCAGCAGTAACCACGGACCAAGCCTATACAATGAGCAGTTCTTC.

CDR3 in amino acids: CASSWSPGLAGRPASYTQYF. The CDR3 bases are TGTGCCAGCAGCTGGTCCCCGGGACTAGCAGGAAGGCCGGCTTCATATACGCAGTATTTT. The V gene is TRBV7-9, the J gene TRBJ2-3, with TRBD2 identical over 9 bases. Germline V lookup: CDR1 SEHNR, CDR2 FQNEAQ (reference sequence). The V gene end was trimmed by 4 bases and the J gene end by 7 bases; junction bases not matched to a gene: 24. The CDR3 has 20 amino acids.

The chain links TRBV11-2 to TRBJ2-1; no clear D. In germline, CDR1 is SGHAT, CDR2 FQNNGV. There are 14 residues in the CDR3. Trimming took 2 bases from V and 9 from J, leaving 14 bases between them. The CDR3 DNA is TGTGCCAGCAGCTTATTAACTGGAGTAAGTGAGCAGTTCTTC. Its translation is CASSLLTGVSEQFF.

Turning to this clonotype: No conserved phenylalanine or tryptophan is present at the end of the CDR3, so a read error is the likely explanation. CDR3 region: CASSIALGGAKTGELFY. The CDR3 bases are TGTGCCAGCAGCATAGCATTAGGAGGGGCGAAGACCGGGGAGCTGTTTTAT. This chain uses TRBV11-2 with TRBJ2-2; D possibly corresponds to TRBD2 (6 bases). The CDR3 totals 17 residues. Germline V lookup: CDR1 SGHAT, CDR2 FQNNGV.